This T cell receptor beta chain stems from a study of shared clonotypes between healthy human individuals. The CDR3 is 16 residues long. Germline CDR1 is SGDLS and CDR2 is YYNGEE. The V gene lost 7 bases and the J gene lost 0 bases, with 16 bases spanning the gap. Roughly 30,000 T cell genomes (about 0.3 ug DNA) went into each PBMC replicate. Data came from immunoSEQ multiplex PCR; TCRdb stores just in-frame clones and leaves some out. The sample includes some 450,000 clones, approximately 77% seen only once; the top ten take approximately 12%. The V and J genes are TRBV9 and TRBJ2-2; tentatively, D is TRBD1 or TRBD2 (5 bases each). Material: PBMCs. This TCR was recovered from a woman between 35 and 50 years old in good health. Some clones in this sample may be carry-over from other donors' samples. The CDR3 nucleotides are TGTGCCAGCGGGTCGTGGGACCGCGCGAACACCGGGGAGCTGTTTTTT. Its translation: CASGSWDRANTGELFF.